The 6 T cell receptor beta chains given below trace back to one sample, sequenced in a study of T cells after yellow fever vaccination. In TCRdb, the 5' RACE reads were re-called with MiXCR into one record per CDR3 protein. This table has some 69,000 distinct CDR3 sequences, around 6.2% appearing once. The source was CD4+ T cells sorted from PBMCs, collected about 2 weeks after the first yellow fever vaccination. The origin of the receptors is a young man who received the YFV17D yellow fever vaccine.

This clonotype was seen ten or more times. The V and J genes are TRBV7-2 and TRBJ1-1, with D perhaps TRBD1 (6 bases). Germline V gives CDR1 SGHTA, CDR2 FQGNSA. The CDR3 covers 14 residues. V lost 5 bases to trimming and J lost 4 bases, with 14 bases between them. CDR3 protein: CASSPGGRGTEAFF. The CDR3 region has the DNA TGTGCCAGCAGCCCTGGCGGCAGGGGCACTGAAGCTTTCTTT.

This clonotype was found many times. The chain joins TRBV5-1 to TRBJ2-2; D might be TRBD1 (6 bases). This CDR3 contains 15 residues. V lost 1 base and J 2 bases, leaving 9 bases between the germline ends. The germline V gene has CDR1 SGHRS and CDR2 YFSETQ. The CDR3 spells CASSLWDTNTGELFF. The CDR3 nucleotides are TGCGCCAGCAGCTTGTGGGACACCAACACCGGGGAGCTGTTTTTT. Based on the CDR3 plus reference TRBV5-1 and TRBJ2-2, the full variable domain is KAGVTQTPRYLIKTRGQQVTLSCSPISGHRSVSWYQQTPGQGLQFLFEYFSETQRNKGNFPGRFSGRQFSNSRSEMNVSTLELGDSALYLCASSLWDTNTGELFFGEGSRLTVL.

This clonotype was picked up many times. This sequence joins TRBV7-2 and TRBJ1-1; D is unresolved. V lost 1 base and J lost 4, with 10 bases in between. This CDR3 spans 14 amino acids. The germline CDR1 and CDR2 sequences are SGHTA and FQGNSA. In nucleotides, the CDR3 is TGTGCCAGCAGCTTAGGGCGTTCCTTCACTGAAGCTTTCTTT. Translated, it gives CASSLGRSFTEAFF.

This clonotype was recorded many times. V usage is TRBV5-1 and J usage is TRBJ1-6; D not certain. Trimming removed 0 bases at V and 13 bases at J, with 14 bases between. CDR3 length: 14 amino acids. Germline CDR1 is SGHRS and CDR2 is YFSETQ. This CDR3 reads CASSLGGDLGPLHF. CDR3 nucleotides: TGCGCCAGCAGCTTGGGGGGAGACCTTGGGCCCCTCCACTTT.

Concerning this clonotype: A read error is possible here, since a much larger clone lies one base away. The V gene is TRBV20-1, the J gene TRBJ1-1; D is undetermined. The CDR3 contains 13 residues. CDR1 DFQATT and CDR2 SNEGSKA come from the germline V gene (reference sequence). CDR3 region: CSARGPVDTKAFF. In DNA, the CDR3 is TGCAGTGCTAGGGGCCCGGTTGACACTAAAGCTTTCTTT.

This clonotype was counted many times. The chain employs TRBV9 and TRBJ2-3, with 8 bases that match TRBD2. V shed 3 bases, J shed 8 bases, and the junction held 8 bases outside the gene matches. Germline-derived CDR1 and CDR2 are SGDLS and YYNGEE. The CDR3 consists of 14 residues. The CDR3 protein is CASSGGGFMSTQYF. The CDR3 coding sequence is TGTGCCAGCAGCGGCGGGGGGTTCATGAGTACGCAGTATTTT.